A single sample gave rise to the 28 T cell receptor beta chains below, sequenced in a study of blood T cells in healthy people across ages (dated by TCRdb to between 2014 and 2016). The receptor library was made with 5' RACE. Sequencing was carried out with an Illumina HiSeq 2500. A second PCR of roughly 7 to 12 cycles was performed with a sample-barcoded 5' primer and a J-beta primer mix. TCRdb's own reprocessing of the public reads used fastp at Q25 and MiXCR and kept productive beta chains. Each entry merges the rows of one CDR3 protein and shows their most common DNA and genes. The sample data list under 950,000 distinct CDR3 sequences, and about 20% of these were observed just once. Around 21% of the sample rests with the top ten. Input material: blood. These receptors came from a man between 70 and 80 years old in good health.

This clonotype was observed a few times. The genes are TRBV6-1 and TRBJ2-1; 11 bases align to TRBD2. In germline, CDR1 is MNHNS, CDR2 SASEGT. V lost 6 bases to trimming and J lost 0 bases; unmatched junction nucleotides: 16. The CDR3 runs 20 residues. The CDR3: CASRKTGLAEIRSSYNEQFF. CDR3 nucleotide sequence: TGTGCCAGCAGGAAGACGGGACTAGCGGAAATTAGAAGCTCCTACAATGAGCAGTTCTTC.

The CDR3 DNA follows: TGTGCCAGCTCACCCCGGACAGGGGGAACGGGAAACACCATATATTTT. Translating gives CASSPRTGGTGNTIYF. V usage is TRBV18 and J usage is TRBJ1-3; 10 bases fit TRBD1. In germline, CDR1 is KGHSH, CDR2 LQKENI. CDR3 length: 16 residues. Germline trimming cut 3 bases from V and 4 bases from J; bases unmatched to any gene: 6.

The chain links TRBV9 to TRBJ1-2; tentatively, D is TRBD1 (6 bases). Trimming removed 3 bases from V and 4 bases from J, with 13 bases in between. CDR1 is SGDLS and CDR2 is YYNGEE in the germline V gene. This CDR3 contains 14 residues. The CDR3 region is CASSAPGHPYGYTF. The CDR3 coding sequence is TGTGCCAGCAGCGCGCCGGGACATCCCTATGGCTACACCTTC.

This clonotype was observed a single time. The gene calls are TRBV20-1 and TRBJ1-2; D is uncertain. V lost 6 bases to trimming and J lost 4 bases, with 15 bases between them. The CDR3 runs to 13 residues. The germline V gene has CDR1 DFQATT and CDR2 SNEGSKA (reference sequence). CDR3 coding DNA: TGCAGTGCCACACAAAGGGCAGTCTATGGCTACACCTTC. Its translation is CSATQRAVYGYTF.

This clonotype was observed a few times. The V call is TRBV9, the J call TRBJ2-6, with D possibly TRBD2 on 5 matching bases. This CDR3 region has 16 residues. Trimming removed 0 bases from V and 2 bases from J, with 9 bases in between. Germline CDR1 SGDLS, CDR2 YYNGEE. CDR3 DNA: TGTGCCAGCAGCGTAGAGGGAGCTGCTGGGGCCAACGTCCTGACTTTC. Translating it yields CASSVEGAAGANVLTF.

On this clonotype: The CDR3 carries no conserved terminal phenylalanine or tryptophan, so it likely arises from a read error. CDR3 sequence reads: CASSLAGTGTQETQYY. DNA of the CDR3: TGCGCCAGCAGCTTGGCGGGGACAGGAACCCAAGAGACCCAGTACTAC. V and J are TRBV5-1 and TRBJ2-5; 8 nucleotides agree with TRBD1. CDR1 and CDR2 (germline): SGHRS, YFSETQ. V lost 0 bases, J lost 1 base, and 5 bases stayed unmatched. The CDR3 consists of 16 residues.

The CDR3 region is CASSPTRGGIRGNTEAFF. As DNA, the CDR3 is TGTGCCAGCTCACCGACCCGAGGGGGAATAAGGGGTAACACTGAAGCTTTCTTT. V and J are TRBV18 and TRBJ1-1; possibly TRBD1 for D (6 bases). Germline V lookup: CDR1 KGHSH, CDR2 LQKENI. The CDR3 extends over 18 amino acids. Trimming left V 3 bases short and J 2 bases short, with 22 bases between.

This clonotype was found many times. The CDR3 DNA follows: TGCGCCAGCAGCCTTTCTTTATCGCATTCACCCCTCCACTTT. This codes for CASSLSLSHSPLHF. The chain couples TRBV5-1 to TRBJ1-6; the D is unclear. Germline V gene data show CDR1 as SGHRS and CDR2 as YFSETQ. The CDR3 loop spans 14 amino acids. V dropped 4 bases and J dropped 8 bases, with 13 bases sitting between them.

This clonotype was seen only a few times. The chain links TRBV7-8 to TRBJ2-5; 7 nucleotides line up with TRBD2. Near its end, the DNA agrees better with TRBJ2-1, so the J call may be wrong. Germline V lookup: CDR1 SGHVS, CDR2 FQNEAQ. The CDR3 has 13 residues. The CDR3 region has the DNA TGTGCCAGCAGCTCGGGGACTATCTATGAGCAGTTCTTC. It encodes CASSSGTIYEQFF.

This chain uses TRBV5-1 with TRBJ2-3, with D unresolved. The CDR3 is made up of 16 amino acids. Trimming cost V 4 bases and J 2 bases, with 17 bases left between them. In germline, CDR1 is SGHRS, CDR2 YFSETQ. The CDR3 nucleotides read TGCGCCAGCAGCCGTCTGGGTGGCGGATCCACAGATACGCAGTATTTT. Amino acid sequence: CASSRLGGGSTDTQYF.

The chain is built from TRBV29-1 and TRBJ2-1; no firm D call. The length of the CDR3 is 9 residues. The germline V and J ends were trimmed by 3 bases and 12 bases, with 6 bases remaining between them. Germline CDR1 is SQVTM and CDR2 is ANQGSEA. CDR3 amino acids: CSVDDGQFF. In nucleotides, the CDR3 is TGCAGCGTTGATGACGGGCAGTTCTTC.

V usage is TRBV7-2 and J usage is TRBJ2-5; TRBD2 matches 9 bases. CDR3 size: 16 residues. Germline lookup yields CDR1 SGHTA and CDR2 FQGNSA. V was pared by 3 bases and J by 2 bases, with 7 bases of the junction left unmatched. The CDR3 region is CASSFSGRGGQETQYF. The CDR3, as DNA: TGTGCCAGCAGCTTTAGCGGGAGAGGAGGTCAAGAGACCCAGTACTTC.

CDR3 amino acids: CAEGSNTGELFF. The CDR3 region has the DNA TGTGCGGAGGGCAGTAACACCGGGGAGCTGTTTTTT. The chain combines TRBV30 with TRBJ2-2; D might be TRBD2 (6 bases). Germline V gives CDR1 GTSNPN, CDR2 SVGIG (reference sequence). The length of the CDR3 is 12 residues. The whole variable domain, filled in from reference TRBV30 and TRBJ2-2, reads SQTIHQWPATLVQPVGSPLSLECTVEGTSNPNLYWYRQAAGRGLQLLFYSVGIGQISSEVPQNLSASRPQDRQFILSSKKLLLSDSGFYLCAEGSNTGELFFGEGSRLTVL.

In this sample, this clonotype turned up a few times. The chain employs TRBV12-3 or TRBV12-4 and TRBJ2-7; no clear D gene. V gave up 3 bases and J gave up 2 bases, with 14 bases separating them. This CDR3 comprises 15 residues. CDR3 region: CASSFPSARPYEQYF. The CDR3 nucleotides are TGTGCCAGCAGTTTTCCGTCGGCGAGACCCTACGAGCAGTACTTC.

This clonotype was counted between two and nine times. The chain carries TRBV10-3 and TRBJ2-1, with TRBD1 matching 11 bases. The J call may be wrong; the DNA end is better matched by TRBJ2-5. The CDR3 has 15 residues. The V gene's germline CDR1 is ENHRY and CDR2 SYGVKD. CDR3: CAISWTGGEVETQYF. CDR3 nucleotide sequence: TGTGCCATCAGCTGGACAGGGGGCGAAGTTGAGACCCAGTACTTC.

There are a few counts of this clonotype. CDR3 sequence: CASSYPNDRENTEAFF. CDR3 DNA: TGTGCCAGCAGTTACCCGAACGACAGGGAGAACACTGAAGCTTTCTTT. The chain joins TRBV6-6 to TRBJ1-1; 7 positions agree with TRBD1. CDR1 MNHNY and CDR2 SVGAGI come from the germline V gene (reference sequence). V lost 2 bases to trimming and J lost 1 base; unmatched junction nucleotides: 7. The CDR3 contains 16 residues.

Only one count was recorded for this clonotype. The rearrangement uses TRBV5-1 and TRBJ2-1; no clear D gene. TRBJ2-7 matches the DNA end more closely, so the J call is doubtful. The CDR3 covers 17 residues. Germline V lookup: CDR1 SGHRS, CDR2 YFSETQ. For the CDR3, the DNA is TGCGCCAGCAGCTTGGCGGTAAGGGCAGGAACTTCCTACGAGCAGTACTTC. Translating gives CASSLAVRAGTSYEQYF.

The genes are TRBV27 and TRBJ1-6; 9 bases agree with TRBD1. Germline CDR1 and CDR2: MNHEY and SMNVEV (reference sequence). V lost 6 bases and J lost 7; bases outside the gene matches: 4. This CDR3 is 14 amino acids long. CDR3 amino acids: CASRNDRGNSPLHF. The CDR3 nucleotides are TGTGCCAGCAGGAACGACAGGGGGAATTCACCCCTCCACTTT.

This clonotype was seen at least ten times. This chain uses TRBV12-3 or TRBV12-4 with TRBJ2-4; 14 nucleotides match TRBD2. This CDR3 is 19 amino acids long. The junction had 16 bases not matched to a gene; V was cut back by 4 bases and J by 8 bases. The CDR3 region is CASSSPFPGLAGEPDIQYF. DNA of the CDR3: TGTGCCAGCAGTTCACCCTTCCCGGGACTAGCGGGAGAACCCGACATTCAGTACTTC.

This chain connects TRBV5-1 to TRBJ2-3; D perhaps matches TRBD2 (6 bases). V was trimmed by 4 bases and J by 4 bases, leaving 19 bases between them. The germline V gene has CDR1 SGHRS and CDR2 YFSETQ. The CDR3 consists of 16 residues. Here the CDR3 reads CASSQAGRRVADTQYF. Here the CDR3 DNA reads TGCGCCAGCAGCCAGGCAGGGAGGAGGGTCGCAGATACGCAGTATTTT.

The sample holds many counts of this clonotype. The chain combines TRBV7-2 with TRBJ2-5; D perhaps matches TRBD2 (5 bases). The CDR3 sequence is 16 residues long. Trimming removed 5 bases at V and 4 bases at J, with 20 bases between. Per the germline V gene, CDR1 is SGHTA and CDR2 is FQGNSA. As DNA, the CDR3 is TGTGCCAGCAGCCACCAACCCAACGAGGGTGGAGAGACCCAGTACTTC. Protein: CASSHQPNEGGETQYF.

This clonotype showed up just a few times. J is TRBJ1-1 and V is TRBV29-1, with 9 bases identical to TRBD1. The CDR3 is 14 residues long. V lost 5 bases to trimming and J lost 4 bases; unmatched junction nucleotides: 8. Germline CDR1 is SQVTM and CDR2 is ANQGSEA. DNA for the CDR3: TGCAGCGTTCTGACAGGGGGGCTTACCACTGAAGCTTTCTTT. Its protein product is CSVLTGGLTTEAFF.

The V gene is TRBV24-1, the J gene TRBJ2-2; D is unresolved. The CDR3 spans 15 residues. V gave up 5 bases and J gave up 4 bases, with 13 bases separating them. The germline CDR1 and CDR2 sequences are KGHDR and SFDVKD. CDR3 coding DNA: TGTGCCACCAGTGGGCGCCGCAGTGGCACCGGGGAGCTGTTTTTT. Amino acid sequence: CATSGRRSGTGELFF.

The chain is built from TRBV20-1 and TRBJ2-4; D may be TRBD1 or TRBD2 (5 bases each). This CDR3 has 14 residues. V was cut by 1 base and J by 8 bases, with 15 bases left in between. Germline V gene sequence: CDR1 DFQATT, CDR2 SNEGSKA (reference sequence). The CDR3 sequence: CSARAAVLGDIQYF. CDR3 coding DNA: TGCAGTGCTAGAGCGGCTGTCCTGGGGGACATTCAGTACTTC.

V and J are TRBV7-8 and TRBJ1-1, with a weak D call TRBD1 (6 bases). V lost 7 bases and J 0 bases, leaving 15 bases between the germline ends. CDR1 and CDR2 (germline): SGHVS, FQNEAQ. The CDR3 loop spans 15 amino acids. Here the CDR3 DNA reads TGTGCCAGCATCCTACAGGGCCAGATGAACACTGAAGCTTTCTTT. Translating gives CASILQGQMNTEAFF.

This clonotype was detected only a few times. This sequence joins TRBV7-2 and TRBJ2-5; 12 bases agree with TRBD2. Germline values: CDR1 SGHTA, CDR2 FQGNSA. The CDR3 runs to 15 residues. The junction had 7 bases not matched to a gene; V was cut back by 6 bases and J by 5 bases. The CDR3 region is CASSKTSGRDETQYF. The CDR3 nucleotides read TGTGCCAGCAGTAAGACTAGCGGGAGAGATGAGACCCAGTACTTC. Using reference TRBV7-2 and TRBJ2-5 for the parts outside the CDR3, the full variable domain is GAGVSQSPSNKVTEKGKDVELRCDPISGHTALYWYRQSLGQGLEFLIYFQGNSAPDKSGLPSDRFSAERTGGSVSTLTIQRTQQEDSAVYLCASSKTSGRDETQYFGPGTRLLVL.

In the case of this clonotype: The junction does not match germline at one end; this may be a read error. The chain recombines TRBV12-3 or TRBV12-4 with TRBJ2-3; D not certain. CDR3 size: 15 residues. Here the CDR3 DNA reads TGTGCCAGCAGTTTCAGGAGAGCAGGCGCAGATACGCAATATTTT. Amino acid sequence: CASSFRRAGADTQYF.

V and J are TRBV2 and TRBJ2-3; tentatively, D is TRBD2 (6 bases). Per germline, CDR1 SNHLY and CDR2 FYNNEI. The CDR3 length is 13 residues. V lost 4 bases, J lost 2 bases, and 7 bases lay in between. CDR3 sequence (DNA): TGTGCCAGCAGTGGGGACTTCACAGATACGCAGTATTTT. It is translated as CASSGDFTDTQYF.